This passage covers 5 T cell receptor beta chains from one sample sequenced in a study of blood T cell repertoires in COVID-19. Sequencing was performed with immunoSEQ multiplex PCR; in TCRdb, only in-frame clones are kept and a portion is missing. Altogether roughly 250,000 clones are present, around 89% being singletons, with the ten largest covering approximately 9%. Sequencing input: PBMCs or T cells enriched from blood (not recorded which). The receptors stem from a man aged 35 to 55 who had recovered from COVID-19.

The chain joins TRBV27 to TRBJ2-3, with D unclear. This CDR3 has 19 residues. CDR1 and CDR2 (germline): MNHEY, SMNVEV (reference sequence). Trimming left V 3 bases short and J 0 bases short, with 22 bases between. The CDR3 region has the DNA TGTGCCAGCAGTTTTAGCCTGGTCCCCTTAGTGGGTAGCACAGATACGCAGTATTTT. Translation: CASSFSLVPLVGSTDTQYF.

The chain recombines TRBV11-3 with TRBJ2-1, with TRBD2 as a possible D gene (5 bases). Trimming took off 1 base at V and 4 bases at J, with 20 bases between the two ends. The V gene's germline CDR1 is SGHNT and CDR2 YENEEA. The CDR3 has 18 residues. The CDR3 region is CASSLAGLLGLQYNEQFF. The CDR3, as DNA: TGTGCCAGCAGCTTAGCAGGACTTTTAGGGCTCCAATACAATGAGCAGTTCTTC.

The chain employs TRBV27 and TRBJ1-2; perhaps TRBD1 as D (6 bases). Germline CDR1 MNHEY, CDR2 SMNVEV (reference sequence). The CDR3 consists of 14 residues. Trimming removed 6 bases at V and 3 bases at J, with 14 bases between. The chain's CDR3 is CASRRGGTDYGYTF. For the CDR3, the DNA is TGTGCCAGCAGGAGAGGGGGAACAGACTATGGCTACACCTTC.

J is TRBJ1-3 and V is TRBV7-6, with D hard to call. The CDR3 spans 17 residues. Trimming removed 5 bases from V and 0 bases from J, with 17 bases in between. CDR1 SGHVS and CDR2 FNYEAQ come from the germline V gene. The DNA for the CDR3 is TGTGCCAGCAGCCGCGCCGGCGGAGCCGGCTCTGGAAACACCATATATTTT. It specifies CASSRAGGAGSGNTIYF.

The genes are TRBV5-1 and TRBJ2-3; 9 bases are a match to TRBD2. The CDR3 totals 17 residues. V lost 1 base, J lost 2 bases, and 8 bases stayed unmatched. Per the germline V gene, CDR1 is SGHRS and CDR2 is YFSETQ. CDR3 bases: TGCGCCAGCAGCTTGAGGATCGCGGGAGGGACCACAGATACGCAGTATTTT. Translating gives CASSLRIAGGTTDTQYF.